The clone carrying this T cell receptor (beta chain) appeared a few times. Its specificity is unknown. The source material, RNA transcripts, was used to amplify TCR beta CDR3 regions. The TCR CDR3 was amplified in a first-round RT-PCR using the HTBI primer set. MiXCR, applied by TCRdb to the multiplex PCR reads, yields one record per CDR3 protein. The sample contains a few hundred thousand distinct CDR3 sequences, 13% to 15% of which appear only once. Orbital computed tomography and thyroid ultrasound, together with serum TRAb and thyroxine and clinical symptoms, were used for diagnoses. The entry originates in a study of T cells in Graves' hyperthyroidism and ophthalmopathy. Broader study findings: The model predicted ophthalmopathy a median around six months before onset.

The germline CDR1 and CDR2 sequences are SGHVS and FQNEAQ. The CDR3 is 18 residues long. Trimming took 0 bases from V and 1 from J, leaving 17 bases between them. The specimen was blood. This rearrangement joins TRBV7-8 to TRBJ2-3, with D perhaps TRBD2 (5 bases). The receptor was derived from a woman aged 35 to 49 with Graves' hyperthyroidism. For the CDR3, the DNA is TGTGCCAGCAGCTTAGCCCGGGATCCACTCTCTCGCACAGATACGCAGTATTTT. Protein: CASSLARDPLSRTDTQYF.